What follows describes a single T cell receptor beta chain. CDR1 is SNHLY, CDR2 FYNNEI, per germline. The trim removed 1 base at V and 10 bases at J, leaving 5 bases unmatched. CDR3 length equals 14 residues. This entry belongs to a study of blood T cell repertoires in COVID-19. Participants' reported clinical history set cohort assignment. Here immunoSEQ multiplex PCR was the method, and the copy in TCRdb shows in-frame clones only, minus some. The sample contains 250,000 or so clones, approximately 83% of which appear only once. The source is a man over 45 who had recovered from COVID-19. Sequencing input: PBMCs or T cells enriched from blood (not recorded which). The rearrangement links TRBV2 to TRBJ2-5, with 11 bases lining up with TRBD1. The CDR3 region is CASSEGTGGLGQYF. CDR3 coding DNA: TGTGCCAGCAGTGAAGGGACAGGGGGCTTGGGCCAGTACTTC.